These 9 T cell receptor beta chains originate from one sample sequenced in a study of blood T cells in healthy people across ages (dated by TCRdb to 2015 to 2017). The method was 5' RACE. The data were produced on an Illumina HiSeq 2500. A second PCR of roughly 7 to 12 cycles was performed with a sample-barcoded 5' primer and a J-beta primer mix. TCRdb took the public reads, trimmed them with fastp at Q25, ran MiXCR for clone calling and kept in-frame beta chains. Records with the same CDR3 protein are collapsed into one entry carrying the most frequent genes and DNA. The sample table contains hundreds of thousands of distinct CDR3 sequences; only one count was recorded for 25% to 30% of them. The ten most abundant clones make up around 16% of the sample. Material: blood. These receptors were collected from an elderly woman in good health.

This clonotype was seen ten or more times. The chain links TRBV4-3 to TRBJ1-2, with 9 bases aligning to TRBD1. Germline values: CDR1 LGHNA, CDR2 YSLEER. The V and J ends lost 1 base and 7 bases, in that order; junction bases with no gene match: 13. The CDR3 extends over 17 amino acids. The CDR3, as DNA: TGCGCCAGCAGCCAAGCAACAGGGGGCGCGGGAACCGGTGGCTACACCTTC. Translated, it gives CASSQATGGAGTGGYTF.

The chain combines TRBV7-2 with TRBJ2-1; the D is unclear. Trimming pared 3 bases from V and 5 bases from J, leaving 14 bases between. CDR3 size: 15 residues. CDR1 SGHTA and CDR2 FQGNSA come from the germline V gene. CDR3 amino acids: CASSFVPGFDNEQFF. The CDR3 DNA reads TGTGCCAGCAGCTTTGTTCCCGGGTTCGACAATGAGCAGTTCTTC. The full variable domain, in which reference TRBV7-2 and TRBJ2-1 provide the parts outside the CDR3, is GAGVSQSPSNKVTEKGKDVELRCDPISGHTALYWYRQSLGQGLEFLIYFQGNSAPDKSGLPSDRFSAERTGGSVSTLTIQRTQQEDSAVYLCASSFVPGFDNEQFFGPGTRLTVL.

This clonotype was observed once. A read error may be the cause here, since a much bigger clone is one base away. The J gene is TRBJ2-3, the V gene TRBV20-1; D is uncertain. Looked up from germline, CDR1 is DFQATT and CDR2 is SNEGSKA (reference sequence). The CDR3 extends over 15 amino acids. In DNA form, the CDR3 reads TGCAATGCTAGAGATCGGTCAGTGAACACAGATACGCAGTATTTT. Encoded protein: CNARDRSVNTDTQYF.

This clonotype was counted ten times or more. The chain links TRBV20-1 to TRBJ1-5; no firm D call. Trimming removed 5 bases from V and 1 base from J, with 12 bases in between. CDR3 length equals 14 residues. Germline V CDR1 and CDR2: DFQATT, SNEGSKA (reference sequence). The CDR3 loop is CSAPRVGSNQPQHF. Here the CDR3 DNA reads TGCAGTGCTCCCCGGGTGGGAAGCAATCAGCCCCAGCATTTT.

This clonotype was picked up a small number of times. The chain is built from TRBV20-1 and TRBJ2-1, with 9 nucleotides matching TRBD2. Germline V gene sequence: CDR1 DFQATT, CDR2 SNEGSKA (reference sequence). The CDR3 is 13 residues long. CDR3 region: CGLPGGGGNEQFF. DNA of the CDR3: TGCGGCCTACCTGGCGGGGGGGGGAATGAGCAGTTCTTC.

On this clonotype itself: This may come from a read error, since a much larger clone is one base off. CDR3 nucleotides: TGTGCCAGCAGCTCGCCGGGGTGGCTAACGGGGAATACGCAGTATTTT. It codes for CASSSPGWLTGNTQYF. J is TRBJ2-3 and V is TRBV7-9; D possibly corresponds to TRBD2 (5 bases). V was shortened by 4 bases and J by 7 bases, with 21 bases between the two germline ends. CDR1 is SEHNR, CDR2 FQNEAQ, per germline (reference sequence). The CDR3 is 16 residues long.

This clonotype was observed many times. This chain uses TRBV12-3 or TRBV12-4 with TRBJ2-1; D is uncertain. Trimming shortened V by 3 bases and J by 9 bases, and 15 bases separated the two germline ends. CDR3 length equals 14 residues. The CDR3 nucleotides are TGTGCCAGCAGTTTCGAGCTGGGTTCAGGTGAGCAGTTCTTC. Translation: CASSFELGSGEQFF.

The rearrangement joins TRBV7-8 to TRBJ1-1, with D unresolved. The V end was cut by 4 bases, the J end by 8 bases, with 8 bases between. The CDR3 spans 11 residues. CDR1 and CDR2 (germline): SGHVS, FQNEAQ. CDR3: CASSSEVEAFF. CDR3 DNA sequence: TGTGCCAGCAGCTCAGAAGTGGAAGCTTTCTTT. Looking up the rest from reference TRBV7-8 and TRBJ1-1 gives the full variable domain: GAGVSQSPRYKVAKRGQDVALRCDPISGHVSLFWYQQALGQGPEFLTYFQNEAQLDKSGLPSDRFFAERPEGSVSTLKIQRTQQEDSAVYLCASSSEVEAFFGQGTRLTVV.

The sample holds many counts of this clonotype. This chain joins TRBV5-1 and TRBJ2-5; D unresolved. Germline assignment: CDR1 SGHRS and CDR2 YFSETQ. Trimming removed 3 bases at V and 4 bases at J, with 16 bases between. The CDR3 totals 15 residues. The CDR3 reads CASSSGRTSSETQYF. CDR3 sequence (DNA): TGCGCCAGCAGCTCTGGACGGACCAGTTCAGAGACCCAGTACTTC.